Sequencing of this T cell receptor beta chain was carried out in a study of a mutant IDH1 vaccine in newly diagnosed glioma. In the study overall: Vaccination started 4-6 weeks after radiotherapy alone, or with temozolomide cycles.

CDR1 is MNHNS and CDR2 is SASEGT in the germline V gene. The length of the CDR3 is 13 residues. V gave up 9 bases and J gave up 4 bases; unmatched junction bases: 7. Documented time point: week 5, during vaccination. One vaccine dose held 300 ug of mutant IDH1 20-mer peptide and came with topical imiquimod. Sequencing used immunoSEQ multiplex PCR; TCRdb keeps in-frame clones, though not all of them. The table includes around 50,000 clones, roughly 78% detected once. This clone was observed a handful of times. Its antigen is as yet unknown. This chain connects TRBV6-1 to TRBJ1-2; 8 bases agree with TRBD1. This TCR was recovered from a man in his fifties or sixties with glioma. The material sequenced was PBMCs, taken from a glioma patient whose treatment included an IDH1 peptide vaccine. The CDR3 DNA is TGTGCCAGTCTAGACAGGGGCGCCTATGGCTACACCTTC. This codes for CASLDRGAYGYTF.